This T cell receptor (beta chain) originates from a study of human T cells and chemical hapten exposure. This clonotype showed up just a few times. TCRdb passed the RACE reads through MiXCR, listing each CDR3 protein once. The table includes 180,000 or so distinct CDR3 sequences, around 22% detected once. Described time point: patch test 1, 2 weeks after DPC sensitization. Documented treatment: therapeutic diphenylcyclopropenone sensitization with weekly scalp DPC. Whole blood, unfractionated, served as the material for total RNA extraction. V shed 2 bases and J 5 bases; nucleotides not matched to a gene: 3. CDR3 length equals 13 residues. Germline CDR1 reads DFQATT; CDR2 reads SNEGSKA (reference sequence).

The source was whole blood, collected in connection with sensitization to the hapten diphenylcyclopropenone (DPC). This TCR was recovered from a woman aged 45-59 years with alopecia areata. Some clones in this sample may be carry-over from other donors' samples. The chain couples TRBV20-1 to TRBJ2-1; 7 bases line up with TRBD2. The CDR3 is CSARLAVNNEQFF. The CDR3 DNA sequence: TGCAGTGCTAGACTAGCGGTTAACAATGAGCAGTTCTTC.